This T cell receptor beta chain was captured in a study of regulatory T cells in long-lasting Graves disease. Time point: newly diagnosed GD, antithyroid drugs for less than 3 months. The TCR library was made from RNA that had been extracted from PBMCs in TRIzol. Trimming shortened V by 3 bases and J by 6 bases, and 10 bases separated the two germline ends. In germline, CDR1 is SGHRS, CDR2 YFSETQ. This CDR3 has 12 amino acids. This clonotype was observed a handful of times. CDR3 regions were amplified by Arm-PCR using iRepertoire HTBI primers to build TCR beta libraries. TCRdb re-called the multiplex PCR reads with MiXCR, one entry per CDR3 protein. This table has over 300,000 distinct CDR3 sequences, around 15% appearing once.

The chain joins TRBV5-1 to TRBJ2-7; perhaps TRBD1 as D (6 bases). The origin of this receptor is a female donor with Graves disease. Sequenced here: peripheral blood mononuclear cells (PBMCs), sampled at new diagnosis, from a patient treated with antithyroid drugs. CDR3 nucleotide sequence: TGCGCCAGCAGCTGGAACAGGGTCGAGCAGTACTTC. Amino acids: CASSWNRVEQYF. The full variable domain, its missing parts supplied by reference TRBV5-1 and TRBJ2-7, is KAGVTQTPRYLIKTRGQQVTLSCSPISGHRSVSWYQQTPGQGLQFLFEYFSETQRNKGNFPGRFSGRQFSNSRSEMNVSTLELGDSALYLCASSWNRVEQYFGPGTRLTVT.